A single sample gave rise to the 16 T cell receptor beta chains below, sequenced in a study of tumor and adjacent non-tumor tissue in lung cancer. No cell sorting was done before RNA was extracted from the tissue. More than 3 cm separated this lung sample from the edge of the tumor. TCRbeta libraries were built with three rounds of nested PCR, modified from ARM-PCR. A single record per CDR3 protein comes from TCRdb applying MiXCR to the multiplex PCR reads. This sample has 90,000 to 100,000 distinct CDR3 sequences, with 80% found just once. The sequenced sample was distant non-tumor lung tissue. The receptors were sampled from a man aged 55-75 years with small cell lung cancer.

The V gene is TRBV30, the J gene TRBJ1-5; 7 bases are a match to TRBD1. The germline CDR1 and CDR2 sequences are GTSNPN and SVGIG (reference sequence). The CDR3 length is 14 residues. Trimming cost V 2 bases and J 8 bases; bases outside gene matches: 9. CDR3 loop: CAWSPRRGNKPQHF. The CDR3 DNA follows: TGTGCCTGGAGTCCTCGCAGGGGGAATAAGCCCCAGCATTTT.

Regarding this clonotype: Compared with germline, one end of the junction differs, possibly owing to a read error. The chain combines TRBV6-2 or TRBV6-3 with TRBJ2-3; D might be TRBD2 (6 bases). Per the germline V gene, CDR1 is MNHEY and CDR2 is SVGEGT. This CDR3 is 15 amino acids long. CDR3 sequence (DNA): TGTACCAGCAGCATCGGGACTGGCGTAACAGATACGCAGTATTTT. This gives the protein CTSSIGTGVTDTQYF.

This clonotype appeared once. J is TRBJ2-7 and V is TRBV11-3; tentative D call: TRBD1 (5 bases). V shed 4 bases and J shed 13 bases, with 26 bases lying between them. The germline V gene has CDR1 SGHNT and CDR2 YENEEA. The CDR3 contains 15 residues. The CDR3 DNA reads as TGTGCCAGCAGCTACGGGCAGGGAAGTGGGCACTACCAATACTTC. It yields the protein CASSYGQGSGHYQYF.

This clonotype was found many times. The chain joins TRBV20-1 to TRBJ1-2, with 9 bases aligning to TRBD1. CDR3 length: 14 amino acids. The trim removed 3 bases at V and 3 bases at J, leaving 5 bases unmatched. CDR1 DFQATT and CDR2 SNEGSKA come from the germline V gene (reference sequence). CDR3 sequence reads: CSARTGGGHYGYTF. The CDR3 coding sequence is TGCAGTGCTAGGACAGGGGGAGGCCACTATGGCTACACCTTC.

About this clonotype: The limits of the CDR3 on the DNA are not certain, so only TCRdb's listed CDR3 is given. The chain links TRBV12-3 or TRBV12-4 to TRBJ2-2; the table's D call, TRBD2, was not checked against the DNA. The CDR3 is 19 residues long, counting both termini. CDR3 protein: CTSSPRVAGGSLNTRELLF.

This clonotype was observed at least ten times. The junction departs from the called germline gene at one end, perhaps through a read error. The rearrangement links TRBV20-1 to TRBJ2-1; 9 bases align to TRBD2. Germline lookup yields CDR1 DFQATT and CDR2 SNEGSKA (reference sequence). The length of the CDR3 is 14 residues. The CDR3 bases are TGCAGTGCTGGAGAGACTAGCGGTTGGGATGAGCAGTTCTTC. Protein: CSAGETSGWDEQFF.

This clonotype was seen only once. The V call is TRBV6-1, the J call TRBJ1-2, with 8 positions matching TRBD1. The V and J ends lost 6 bases and 8 bases, in that order; junction bases with no gene match: 14. The CDR3 is made up of 15 amino acids. Germline V gene data show CDR1 as MNHNS and CDR2 as SASEGT. The CDR3 loop reads CASSEGRQGPAGYTF. The CDR3 bases are TGTGCCAGCAGCGAGGGGAGACAGGGGCCAGCGGGCTACACCTTC.

The V call is TRBV29-1, the J call TRBJ1-1; D is undetermined. Germline assignment: CDR1 SQVTM and CDR2 ANQGSEA. The CDR3 extends over 13 amino acids. V lost 5 bases and J lost 3, with 13 bases in between. DNA of the CDR3: TGCAGCGTTAAAGGGTCCATGGACACTGAAGCTTTCTTT. As protein: CSVKGSMDTEAFF.

J is TRBJ1-5 and V is TRBV30; D call uncertain. The germline gives CDR1 GTSNPN, CDR2 SVGIG (reference sequence). The CDR3 sequence is 14 residues long. Trimming removed 4 bases at V and 1 base at J, with 11 bases between. The CDR3 DNA sequence: TGTGCCTGGAATCCGTGGAGGAGCAATCAGCCCCAGCATTTT. Encoded protein: CAWNPWRSNQPQHF.

Of note for this clonotype: A much larger clonotype is one base distant, so this may be a read error. The rearrangement uses TRBV7-9 and TRBJ2-3, with TRBD1 identical over 11 bases. This CDR3 has 16 amino acids. The germline gives CDR1 SEHNR, CDR2 FQNEAQ (reference sequence). DNA for the CDR3: TGTGACAGCAGCTTGGGGACAGGGGGTTGGACAGATACGCAGTATTTT. Translated: CDSSLGTGGWTDTQYF.

The chain joins TRBV6-6 to TRBJ1-2; D remains ambiguous. The germline CDR1 and CDR2 sequences are MNHNY and SVGAGI (reference sequence). V was clipped by 7 bases and J by 12 bases, with 21 bases between them. This CDR3 region has 13 residues. CDR3 DNA sequence: TGTGCCAGCACGACCACGAATAACTATGGTAACACCTTC. Translating it yields CASTTTNNYGNTF.

The chain combines TRBV6-1 with TRBJ2-1, with 10 bases matching TRBD1. This CDR3 is 14 amino acids long. From germline, CDR1 is MNHNS and CDR2 SASEGT. CDR3 region: CVSRRQGAHHEQFF. As DNA, the CDR3 is TGTGTTAGCAGGCGACAGGGGGCTCATCATGAGCAGTTCTTC.

This clonotype occurred once. An end of the junction differs from the germline gene, which may be a read error. CDR3: CSVEDAVGEQFF. The CDR3 DNA is TGCAGTGTTGAAGACGCGGTAGGCGAGCAGTTCTTC. The chain carries TRBV29-1 and TRBJ2-1, with no clear D. The CDR3 contains 12 residues. Looked up from germline, CDR1 is SQVTM and CDR2 is ANQGSEA.

As regards this clonotype: At one boundary the junction diverges from the germline segment, which might be a read error. The V gene is TRBV11-1, the J gene TRBJ2-1; 11 bases fit TRBD2. This CDR3 has 18 amino acids. CDR1 is SGHAT, CDR2 FQDESV, per germline (reference sequence). The CDR3 sequence is CASSAESRTSGCGNEQLF. The CDR3 coding sequence is TGTGCCAGCAGCGCAGAATCGAGGACTAGCGGGTGTGGTAATGAGCAGCTCTTC.

About this clonotype: Sequence at one end of the junction differs from germline and may be a read error. This chain connects TRBV4-1 to TRBJ2-7; the D is unclear. The CDR3 spans 13 residues. CDR1 is MGHRA and CDR2 is YSYEKL in the germline V gene. The CDR3 loop reads CASSFYRFYEQYF. CDR3 coding DNA: TGCGCTAGCAGTTTCTACAGATTCTACGAGCAGTACTTC.

In the case of this clonotype: One end of the junction is discordant with germline, which a read error may explain. The V call is TRBV4-1, the J call TRBJ2-1; TRBD2 might be the D (7 bases). The CDR3 consists of 17 residues. Germline V gene data show CDR1 as MGHRA and CDR2 as YSYEKL. CDR3 in amino acids: CASSQDPTGGPYNEHSF. In DNA form, the CDR3 reads TGCGCCAGCAGCCAAGATCCTACCGGGGGGCCCTACAATGAGCACTCCTTC.